The sample holds many counts of the clone carrying this T cell receptor beta chain. Its target is unknown. MiXCR was run by TCRdb on the multiplex PCR reads, yielding one entry per CDR3 protein. The sample contains approximately 170,000 distinct CDR3 sequences, approximately 33% of which appear only once. This sample was included in a study of breast tumors, draining lymph nodes, adjacent tissues. Overall study results and limits: Tumor repertoires ranked between lymph nodes and nontumor tissue in diversity, with V and J gene preferences. Tumor T cell lymph node origin was a supported hypothesis, not proven. Compared with basal-like, luminal-like tumors shared significantly more repertoire with nontumor tissue. Most tumor T cells seemingly derive from lymph node, then expand in tumor.

Samples came from axillary lymph nodes draining the breast cancer. The sequenced sample consisted of axillary lymph node tissue. The receptor was isolated from a female donor with breast cancer. Some clones in this sample may be carry-over from other donors' samples.

The CDR3 DNA is TGTGCCAGCAGCCCCCAGGGGCGCGGGAACTATGGCTACACCTTC. Translated: CASSPQGRGNYGYTF. The V gene is TRBV11-2, the J gene TRBJ1-2; the D gene is possibly TRBD1 (6 bases). The CDR3 consists of 15 residues. Germline V CDR1 and CDR2: SGHAT, FQNNGV. Trimming removed 5 bases from V and 2 bases from J, with 15 bases in between.